This TCR beta chain was identified in a study of human versus mouse CDR3 diversity and MHC coevolution. Study results and caveats: About 1.6 million TCR beta clonotypes were estimated for humans, the largest repertoire. Compared with mice, human CDR3s carried more deletions and insertions on average. Roughly 6 MHC II alleles selected the human T cells. Among all groups, most of the three human donors showed least clonal inequality.

Only in-frame clones appear in the TCRdb table, and some are missing; sequencing was by immunoSEQ multiplex PCR. The sample shows roughly 81,000 clones, 85% to 95% of them seen only once. Germline CDR1 is LNHDA and CDR2 is SQIVND (reference sequence). The CDR3 has 16 residues. V lost 3 bases, J lost 3 bases, and 17 bases lay in between. As to this clone: What it binds is not known.

This chain uses TRBV19 with TRBJ1-2; a possible D gene is TRBD1 (6 bases). This receptor was obtained from a person aged 25-75 years in good health. Sequencing was carried out using naive CD4+ T cells from blood. Documented subset: CD45RO-negative CD62L-positive naive CD4 T cells. Here the CDR3 reads CASSIFDRMEDYGYTF. The CDR3 region has the DNA TGTGCCAGTAGTATCTTCGACAGGATGGAAGACTATGGCTACACCTTC.